This T cell receptor (beta chain) was sequenced in a study of Ad26.COV2.S vaccination and SARS-CoV-2 variants. For the study at large: As a participant in COV1001, the donor was in the Ad26.COV2.S trial arm.

Whole-study findings and limits: A substantial breadth of spike-specific CD8+ and CD4+ T cell responses after vaccination has been reported.

Sequencing was performed with immunoSEQ multiplex PCR; in TCRdb, only in-frame clones are kept and a portion is missing. The sample yields some 450,000 clones, about 90% seen once. The CDR3 sequence is 14 residues long. Per germline, CDR1 SGHNT and CDR2 YYREEE (reference sequence). Losses at the gene ends were 2 bases for V and 1 base for J; bases not matched to a gene: 0. This clone was counted only a few times. Its antigen is unknown. Treatment of the sample: some 20 received Ad26.COV2.S at low or high dose, single or two shots; roughly five received placebo; per-sample allocation not given. After the first vaccine or placebo injection, samples were drawn on day 63.

This receptor was obtained from a person between 18 and 59 years old who received the Ad26.COV2.S COVID-19 vaccine or a placebo. Sample: peripheral blood, taken in a trial of Ad26.COV2.S vaccine versus placebo. V and J are TRBV5-4 and TRBJ2-4, with 7 bases fitting TRBD1. The chain's CDR3 is CASSLQGAKNIQYF. The CDR3 DNA sequence: TGTGCCAGCAGCTTACAGGGGGCCAAAAACATTCAGTACTTC.